This entry features one TCR beta chain sequence. This clone occurred once. Its antigen specificity is not known. No base quality information exists; no much larger clone differs at one position. These data belong to a study of blood T cell repertoires in COVID-19 (dated by TCRdb to about 2020). Describing the broader study: Collaborator samples came from the United States, Italy and Spain and covered acute and convalescent phases of COVID-19. Samples came from the ongoing ImmuneRACE study (first 160 participants) plus 1,254 subjects from 6 global collaborators. Deeply sampled blood TCRbeta repertoires from subjects exposed to, actively infected with, or recovered from COVID-19 were included in the dataset. Where available, HLA class I and class II types were taken from metadata supplied by the sample provider and were not determined by assay-based typing. The material from the prospective study consisted of cDNA or gDNA derived from T cells, B-cell-depleted T cells, or PBMCs. The repertoires were released in a freely available public database meant as a resource for research on the immune response to SARS-CoV-2. The sample metadata nearly always contained a de-identified subject ID, COVID-19 status, age in years and sex. What the research found in general, with its limitations: How much clinical and demographic metadata was included differed by source and by participant, and the metadata was provided uncurated.

The V end loses 8 bases and the J end loses 8 bases, and a stretch of 18 bases separates them. For CDR1 and CDR2, the germline V gene lists WSHSY and SAAADI. The CDR3 holds 13 amino acids from the cysteine to the phenylalanine. Kept here is only the CDR3 DNA, which spans 39 bases and is read in frame from base 1. The collaborating institutions used their own protocols to collect whole blood in K2EDTA tubes. For TCRbeta analysis, collaborators shipped samples in one of three forms: frozen whole blood, isolated PBMCs, or DNA extracted from either of those sample types. TCRbeta CDR3 regions were amplified from genomic DNA by means of the immunoSEQ Assay, a bias-controlled multiplex PCR. Concerning the study's data processing: Nucleated cell counts per sample were estimated from amplification of reference gene primers within the assay. To quantify the absolute abundance of each unique TCRbeta CDR3 rearrangement, sequence reads were collapsed and filtered. For each sample, productive Simpson clonality was calculated as the square root of Simpson's diversity index across productive rearrangements. TCRdb's version of the immuneACCESS table is confined to in-frame rearrangements and falls short of the full clone set. An unresolved V gene accounts for under half of the shortfall where checked; the remainder is of unknown origin. Clone size and V and J calls were adopted from that table, with D and trimming inferred from the DNA. For this sample the table gives some 70,000 clones, of which about 91% were detected only once. Around 6.4% of the sample is taken by the ten largest.

The chain is made from TRBV10-2 and TRBJ1-1, with the D gene uncertain. Sequencing input: peripheral blood. The sequence was obtained from a woman aged 70-85 years with acute or convalescent COVID-19. DNA sequence: TGCGCCAGCGTGATTGGTTCGACAAACGAAGCTTTCTTT. Its amino acids are CASVIGSTNEAFF.